What follows are 23 T cell receptor beta chains derived from one specimen sequenced in a study of blood T cell repertoires in COVID-19 (dated by TCRdb to the early 2020s). Libraries were made using the immunoSEQ multiplex PCR assay. As stored in TCRdb, this immuneACCESS dataset retains in-frame rearrangements with V and J assigned. A fraction of the clones does not appear; measured against another copy, unresolved V genes explain less than half of the discrepancy, and the remainder lacks a known reason. Present in this sample are about 120,000 clones, 85% to 90% of which were seen just once. The ten largest clones add up to about 3.9% of the sample. Sequencing was done on a sample of peripheral blood. Every receptor here comes from a man in his sixties with acute or convalescent COVID-19.

The rearrangement uses TRBV19 and TRBJ1-5; 9 bases agree with TRBD1. There are 13 residues in the CDR3. The germline V gene encodes CDR1 LNHDA and CDR2 SQIVND (reference sequence). J gave up 4 bases and V 11 bases, and 6 bases lay outside the gene matches. Here the CDR3 reads CAVGQGLNQPQHF. Here the CDR3 DNA reads TGTGCCGTGGGACAGGGCTTAAATCAGCCCCAGCATTTT.

The chain is built from TRBV28 and TRBJ1-1; D possibly corresponds to TRBD1 (5 bases). V lost 2 bases, J lost 8 bases, and 9 bases lay in between. The germline gives CDR1 MDHEN, CDR2 SYDVKM. CDR3 length: 12 residues. CDR3: CASSLIKGEAFF. CDR3 DNA sequence: TGTGCCAGCAGTTTAATTAAGGGGGAAGCTTTCTTT. The full variable domain, with the rest looked up from reference TRBV28 and TRBJ1-1, is DVKVTQSSRYLVKRTGEKVFLECVQDMDHENMFWYRQDPGLGLRLIYFSYDVKMKEKGDIPEGYSVSREKKERFSLILESASTNQTSMYLCASSLIKGEAFFGQGTRLTVV.

The V gene is TRBV19, the J gene TRBJ2-7; maybe TRBD1 (9 bases). V shed 9 bases and J shed 1 base, with 16 bases lying between them. The germline V gene has CDR1 LNHDA and CDR2 SQIVND (reference sequence). The CDR3 has 14 residues. The CDR3: CASGRGTGSYEQYF. The DNA of the CDR3 is TGTGCCAGCGGGAGGGGGACAGGGTCCTACGAGCAGTACTTC.

This chain joins TRBV11-3 and TRBJ2-1; 9 nucleotides agree with TRBD1. The CDR3 is 16 residues long. Germline CDR1 is SGHNT and CDR2 is YENEEA. The trim removed 4 bases at V and 7 bases at J, leaving 11 bases unmatched. CDR3 bases: TGTGCCAGCAGCTCCTCCGGGACAGGGACATGGAATGAGCAGTTCTTC. It is translated as CASSSSGTGTWNEQFF.

This chain connects TRBV5-1 to TRBJ1-6; D is perhaps TRBD1 (6 bases). Per germline, CDR1 SGHRS and CDR2 YFSETQ. The CDR3 loop spans 16 amino acids. Trimming shortened V by 0 bases and J by 3 bases, and 10 bases separated the two germline ends. The CDR3 reads CASSLGDTLYNSPLHF. Here the CDR3 DNA reads TGCGCCAGCAGCTTGGGGGACACTCTCTATAATTCACCCCTCCACTTT.

The V call is TRBV5-1, the J call TRBJ1-5; the D gene is possibly TRBD1 (5 bases). The CDR3 is 15 amino acids. The ends were cut back, 1 base at V and 7 bases at J, with 15 bases in the middle. Germline loops: CDR1 SGHRS, CDR2 YFSETQ. CDR3 loop: CASSLNGGMGQPQHF. CDR3 DNA sequence: TGCGCCAGCAGCTTGAACGGGGGGATGGGGCAGCCCCAGCATTTT.

V usage is TRBV21-1 and J usage is TRBJ2-1; TRBD1 is taken as the D call from the table, unchecked against the DNA. TRBV21-1 is a pseudogene segment. The CDR3 contains 22 residues. As DNA, the CDR3 is TGTGCCAGCAGAGTTCCCCCCCCGGGACAGGGGTGTAGCGGGACCTCCTACAATGAGCAGTTCTTC. Amino acids: CASRVPPPGQGCSGTSYNEQFF.

J is TRBJ2-7 and V is TRBV7-2, with 9 positions matching TRBD1. The germline V gene encodes CDR1 SGHTA and CDR2 FQGNSA. The CDR3 sequence is 15 residues long. Trimming at V came to 1 base and at J to 5 bases, leaving 6 bases not matched to a gene. The CDR3 DNA reads TGTGCCAGCAGCTTAGTAGCCGGACAGGGGAACGAGCAGTACTTC. Its protein is CASSLVAGQGNEQYF.

This clone was observed a single time. V usage is TRBV5-6 and J usage is TRBJ2-4, with D perhaps matching TRBD1 (6 bases). Trimming left V 3 bases short and J 11 bases short, with 15 bases between. Germline V gives CDR1 SGHDT, CDR2 YYEEEE. CDR3 length equals 13 residues. Here the CDR3 reads CASSSTGQRFQYF. The CDR3 DNA reads TGTGCCAGCAGCTCAACGGGACAAAGGTTTCAGTACTTC.

The chain recombines TRBV7-3 with TRBJ2-1; 12 nucleotides match TRBD2. Germline assignment: CDR1 SGHTA and CDR2 FQGTGA. V lost 5 bases to trimming and J lost 4 bases; unmatched junction nucleotides: 6. This CDR3 is 16 amino acids long. The CDR3: CASSPPGTSGYNEQFF. The CDR3 region has the DNA TGTGCCAGCAGCCCTCCCGGGACTAGCGGGTACAATGAGCAGTTCTTC.

J is TRBJ1-2 and V is TRBV27, with D possibly TRBD1 on 6 matching bases. CDR3 length: 15 residues. Germline-derived CDR1 and CDR2 are MNHEY and SMNVEV (reference sequence). Trimming left V 3 bases short and J 2 bases short, with 13 bases between. This CDR3 is CASSFFATGNYGYTF. The CDR3 bases are TGTGCCAGCAGTTTTTTTGCTACAGGGAACTATGGCTACACCTTC.

The chain joins TRBV20-1 to TRBJ2-7, with D possibly matching TRBD1 (6 bases). This CDR3 spans 11 amino acids. The germline V and J ends were trimmed by 7 bases and 8 bases, with 15 bases remaining between them. Germline CDR1 is DFQATT and CDR2 is SNEGSKA (reference sequence). The CDR3 coding sequence is TGCAGTGGTGAGGGGGAGCGGAAGCAGTACTTC. This codes for CSGEGERKQYF.

This CDR3 reads CASSLPTGISTEAFF. Here the CDR3 DNA reads TGTGCCAGCAGCTTGCCGACAGGGATCAGCACTGAAGCTTTCTTT. The chain is built from TRBV5-4 and TRBJ1-1, with 7 bases matching TRBD1. The CDR3 is 15 residues long. The junction had 7 bases not matched to a gene; V was cut back by 1 base and J by 4 bases. Germline V CDR1 and CDR2: SGHNT, YYREEE (reference sequence). The variable domain in full, with the rest retrieved from reference TRBV5-4 and TRBJ1-1, is ETGVTQSPTHLIKTRGQQVTLRCSSQSGHNTVSWYQQALGQGPQFIFQYYREEENGRGNFPPRFSGLQFPNYSSELNVNALELDDSALYLCASSLPTGISTEAFFGQGTRLTVV.

This clone was detected only once. The rearrangement uses TRBV4-1 and TRBJ2-7; D is perhaps TRBD1 (6 bases). With 3 bases removed from V and 4 bases from J, the gap between germline ends came to 16 bases. The CDR3 runs to 15 residues. Germline V lookup: CDR1 MGHRA, CDR2 YSYEKL. The CDR3 loop reads CASSHSRWTDYEQYF. CDR3 nucleotide sequence: TGCGCCAGCAGCCACTCACGGTGGACAGATTACGAGCAGTACTTC.

This rearrangement joins TRBV28 to TRBJ1-6, with unresolved D. The CDR3 runs to 14 residues. Trimming cost V 3 bases and J 10 bases, with 13 bases left between them. CDR1 MDHEN and CDR2 SYDVKM come from the germline V gene. The CDR3 bases are TGTGCCAGCAGTTTTAATGGTCGCGGGTCACCCCTCCACTTT. Amino acid sequence: CASSFNGRGSPLHF.

The chain carries TRBV5-1 and TRBJ2-2; D call uncertain. V lost 0 bases and J lost 0, with 9 bases in between. The CDR3 runs to 16 residues. Germline CDR1 SGHRS, CDR2 YFSETQ. For the CDR3, the DNA is TGCGCCAGCAGCTTGGGACATACAGCGAACACCGGGGAGCTGTTTTTT. It yields the protein CASSLGHTANTGELFF.

This chain connects TRBV7-2 to TRBJ2-7, with D perhaps matching TRBD1 (6 bases). Germline loops: CDR1 SGHTA, CDR2 FQGNSA. CDR3 length equals 14 residues. The V end was cut by 4 bases, the J end by 2 bases, with 12 bases between. CDR3 sequence reads: CASSYSAGAYEQYF. The CDR3 bases are TGTGCCAGCAGCTACTCCGCAGGGGCCTACGAGCAGTACTTC.

This rearrangement joins TRBV6-5 to TRBJ1-2, with D possibly TRBD1 on 6 matching bases. CDR1 and CDR2 from the germline V gene are MNHEY and SVGAGI. The ends were cut back, 6 bases at V and 5 bases at J, with 10 bases in the middle. The CDR3 runs 12 residues. CDR3 in DNA: TGTGCCAGCAGCCCCGGGACATATGGCTACACCTTC. This encodes CASSPGTYGYTF.

The chain has TRBV4-2 and TRBJ2-3; 15 bases are shared with TRBD2. The CDR3 runs to 18 residues. Germline values: CDR1 LGHNA, CDR2 YNFKEQ. Trimming removed 5 bases from V and 0 bases from J; junction bases left unmatched: 6. CDR3 sequence: CASSYGTSGRISTDTQYF. CDR3 bases: TGTGCCAGCAGCTACGGGACTAGCGGGAGGATTAGCACAGATACGCAGTATTTT.

The chain carries TRBV6-4 and TRBJ2-3, with D possibly TRBD1 on 5 matching bases. This CDR3 has 16 residues. The ends were cut back, 6 bases at V and 4 bases at J, with 20 bases in the middle. From germline, CDR1 is MRHNA and CDR2 SNTAGT. CDR3 protein: CASRPVGQGSADTQYF. The CDR3 DNA sequence: TGTGCCAGCAGGCCCGTTGGGCAGGGTTCCGCAGATACGCAGTATTTT.

This chain connects TRBV19 to TRBJ1-2; 7 nucleotides line up with TRBD1. The CDR3 has 14 amino acids. The trim removed 5 bases at V and 4 bases at J, leaving 7 bases unmatched. Germline V CDR1 and CDR2: LNHDA, SQIVND (reference sequence). Here the CDR3 reads CASSRQGFGYGYTF. CDR3 bases: TGTGCCAGTAGTCGACAGGGTTTTGGCTATGGCTACACCTTC. Looking up the rest from reference TRBV19 and TRBJ1-2 gives the full variable domain: DGGITQSPKYLFRKEGQNVTLSCEQNLNHDAMYWYRQDPGQGLRLIYYSQIVNDFQKGDIAEGYSVSREKKESFPLTVTSAQKNPTAFYLCASSRQGFGYGYTFGSGTRLTVV.

V gene TRBV5-5 combines with J gene TRBJ1-2; TRBD1 might be the D (5 bases). Trimming removed 5 bases at V and 2 bases at J, with 10 bases between. CDR3 length: 13 residues. The germline V gene encodes CDR1 SGHKS and CDR2 YYEKEE (reference sequence). CDR3 amino acids: CASSPGVNYGYTF. As DNA, the CDR3 is TGTGCCAGCAGTCCGGGGGTAAACTATGGCTACACCTTC.

The V call is TRBV6-2 or TRBV6-3, the J call TRBJ2-1; unclear D gene. Germline lookup yields CDR1 MNHEY and CDR2 SVGEGT. The CDR3 consists of 13 residues. Trimming removed 6 bases at V and 6 bases at J, with 12 bases between. The CDR3 reads CASSYYRSNEQFF. In DNA form, the CDR3 reads TGTGCCAGCAGCTATTACCGGAGCAATGAGCAGTTCTTC.